The sequence of this T cell receptor beta chain was determined in a study of blood T cell repertoires in COVID-19. Background on the study: Samples taken during acute and convalescent COVID-19 were collected in the United States, Italy and Spain. Sample material is recorded as cDNA or gDNA derived from T cells, B-cell-depleted T cells, or PBMCs.

The CDR3 is made up of 14 amino acids. Trimming shortened V by 6 bases and J by 5 bases, and 14 bases separated the two germline ends. CDR1 and CDR2 (germline): SNHLY, FYNNEI. Libraries were prepared by immunoSEQ multiplex PCR; TCRdb keeps only in-frame clonotypes and omits some of them. The repertoire includes some 200,000 clones, roughly nine tenths of them detected once, and around 1.2% sits in the top ten. Sequenced sample: peripheral blood. V gene TRBV2 combines with J gene TRBJ1-5; D call uncertain. The source is a young man with acute or convalescent COVID-19. CDR3 coding DNA: TGTGCCAGCAGAAGCGGATGGACCTATCAGCCCCAGCATTTT. Translating it yields CASRSGWTYQPQHF.